This TCR beta chain was sequenced for a study of glioma-infiltrating T cells after dendritic cell vaccination. At the level of the study: Patients had newly diagnosed or recurrent glioblastoma and received dendritic cell vaccines. Autologous tumor lysate-pulsed dendritic cell vaccination was given between the early 2000s and the early 2010s.

This CDR3 comprises 15 residues. Germline values: CDR1 GTSNPN, CDR2 SVGIG (reference sequence). The trim removed 1 base at V and 0 bases at J, leaving 4 bases unmatched. Selection required adequate fresh-frozen tumor tissue plus more than two years' survival data. PBMC were collected before vaccination, two weeks after the third vaccination, and at progression. The method was immunoSEQ multiplex PCR; TCRdb's version includes in-frame clones alone and lacks a portion of them. This table has roughly 41,000 clones, almost 85% appearing once. The chain joins TRBV30 to TRBJ1-1, with 8 positions matching TRBD1. The TCR sequence derives from a human donor with glioblastoma. Material: blood, obtained before dendritic cell vaccination. CDR3: CAWSGTGWMNTEAFF. As DNA, the CDR3 is TGTGCCTGGAGTGGGACAGGGTGGATGAACACTGAAGCTTTCTTT.